The subject of this entry is one TCR beta chain. Its antigen is unknown. No much larger clonotype is one base removed from it; base qualities were not supplied. Libraries were made using PCR. Sequencing instrument: Illumina iSeq 100. The authors' analysis ran thus. Non-productive sequences were removed, and CDR3s not starting with C, not ending with F or W, or shorter than 7 amino acids were discarded. Similarity between CDR3 sequences was evaluated in R version 3.6.1 using Levenshtein distances (stringdist) and unrooted phylogenetic trees (ape). TCRdb's own reprocessing of the public reads used fastp at Q25 and MiXCR and kept productive beta chains. Entries are consolidated by CDR3 protein sequence, retaining the most common genes and DNA. The V and J calls here are based on TCRdb, not the publication. The sample table holds about 36,000 distinct CDR3 sequences, of which around 39% were seen once. Of the sample, approximately 5% falls within the top ten clones.

This record belongs to a study of vaccination and CD4 T cells after COVID-19 (dated by TCRdb to between 2021 and 2024). Background for the entire study: Convalescent patients had a positive SARS-CoV-2 result on nasal swab PCR, and of these patients, 8 or 9 had mild disease and one had severe disease. Six males and four females were included in the convalescent cohort, with two Hispanic individuals, seven Caucasians, two Asians and one multiracial person represented. Each participant got two doses of either the Pfizer-BioNTech BNT162b2 vaccine (n=8) or the Moderna mRNA-1273 vaccine (n=2). Post-COVID blood samples were collected from convalescent patients a median of approximately 93 days after diagnosis, with a range of about 35 to 170 days. Post-vaccine blood samples were obtained a median of roughly 75 days after the second vaccine dose, with a range of about 12 to 241 days. A few convalescent patients gave samples both early after vaccination (day 14) and late after vaccination (days 161 to 241). In around 9 COVID-19 convalescent patients and a few infection-naive healthy vaccine recipients, researchers compared the spike-specific CD4+ TCR repertoire from before mRNA vaccination with the repertoire from after. What the authors observed across the whole study: Relatively few convalescent patients were included in the study, and early timepoints after natural infection were not analyzed. In convalescent patients, a median roughly 86% of post-vaccine SARS-CoV-2-reactive clones were detected only after vaccination, suggesting vaccine-specific priming. In convalescent patients, nearly all vaccine-specific clones (304 of 307) were found to be mono-reactive for SARS-CoV-2 spike rather than cross-reactive with common cold coronaviruses. The median number of SARS-CoV-2-reactive clonotypes rose from 21 after infection to around 40 after vaccination, but the change was not significant.

Sequences MNHEY (CDR1) and SVGAGI (CDR2) are obtained from the germline V gene. The CDR3 goes from the cysteine to the phenylalanine over 14 residues. Only the CDR3 DNA stays, 42 bases, in frame from base 1. Relative to germline, V is 2 bases shorter and J is 1 base shorter, with 7 bases between their ends. Reading the label with the study, this specimen's time point is: late sampling 161 to 241 days after vaccination in a few convalescent patients. The convalescent patients' positive SARS-CoV-2 PCR tests were from March to December 2020, which was before the Alpha, Beta and Delta variants emerged in the United States. Ficoll-Paque Plus gradient centrifugation was used to isolate PBMCs from whole blood, and the isolated PBMCs were then either used fresh or cryopreserved at -140C.

This clonotype was sampled from a human donor who had recovered from COVID-19. The chain uses TRBV6-5 and TRBJ2-3, with the D gene uncertain. Sequenced material: CD4+ T cells from blood, taken about 7 months after SARS-CoV-2 vaccination. The nucleotide sequence reads TGTGCCAGCAGTTACGGGTGGGGCACAGATACGCAGTATTTT. Its protein reads: CASSYGWGTDTQYF.